This T cell receptor beta chain was found in a study of graft-versus-host responses after intestinal transplantation. Measured with immunoSEQ multiplex PCR; TCRdb has only the in-frame clones, and not every one. The sample gives 65,000 to 85,000 clones, 87% of which show up once; 8% is in the top ten. The ends were cut back, 4 bases at V and 7 bases at J, with 16 bases in the middle. The germline gives CDR1 GTSNPN, CDR2 SVGIG (reference sequence). The CDR3 runs 13 residues. This clone appeared once. Its antigen is as yet unknown. Study outcomes and limitations: Elevated graft-versus-host to host-versus-graft clonal ratios in allografts were recorded for patients with graft-donor T cell macrochimerism. Analysis identified GvH clones in recipient marrow, with some appearing first in ileum or blood.

The sequencing used unstimulated CD8+ T cells sorted from spleen or lymph node cells, collected before transplant. The J gene is TRBJ1-1, the V gene TRBV30; D is unresolved. This TCR came from a human donor who was the organ donor for an intestinal transplant. This chain's CDR3 is CAWKITEGFEAFF. The CDR3 nucleotides read TGTGCCTGGAAAATCACGGAGGGATTTGAAGCTTTCTTT.